Following are 19 T cell receptor beta chains from one sample sequenced in a study of breast tumors, draining lymph nodes, adjacent tissues. Each CDR3 protein gets one entry after TCRdb re-called the multiplex PCR reads with MiXCR. The profile shows 150,000 to 250,000 distinct CDR3 sequences, approximately 31% of them singletons. The lymph nodes were axillary draining lymph nodes from breast cancer patients. Sequencing was carried out using axillary lymph node tissue. These receptors came from a female donor with breast cancer. Some clones in this sample may be carry-over from other donors' samples.

This clonotype was seen only a few times. This rearrangement joins TRBV11-3 to TRBJ2-4; possible D gene TRBD1, 5 bases. Trimming removed 0 bases from V and 5 bases from J, with 5 bases in between. Germline-derived CDR1 and CDR2 are SGHNT and YENEEA. This CDR3 comprises 13 residues. The CDR3, as DNA: TGTGCCAGCAGCTTAGAAGGGGAAAACATTCAGTACTTC. This sequence encodes CASSLEGENIQYF.

As for this clonotype: A much larger clone lies one base from this, so it may be a read error. The conserved phenylalanine or tryptophan is not found at the CDR3 terminus, so this likely reflects a read error. The chain recombines TRBV18 with TRBJ2-5, with D uncertain. CDR1 KGHSH and CDR2 LQKENI come from the germline V gene. The CDR3 runs 13 residues. The V end lost 8 bases, the J end lost 1 base, and 11 bases lay between the germline ends. In nucleotides, the CDR3 is TGTGCCAGCCTTGGGCGGTTCCAAGAGACCCAGTACTCC. Residues: CASLGRFQETQYS.

With respect to this clonotype: Its ends do not fully match the called genes, so a read error is possible. The chain joins TRBV3-1 to TRBJ2-1, with TRBD2 as a possible D gene (5 bases). The CDR3 contains 16 residues. Germline CDR1 and CDR2: LGHDT and YNNKEL (reference sequence). CDR3 bases: TGCGCCAGCAGCGAGGCAAGCGAGAGGGCACGCAATGAGCAGTTCTTC. It codes for CASSEASERARNEQFF.

The CDR3 nucleotides are TGTGCCACAGGGGCGGCTAGCTCCTACGAGCAGTACTTC. Amino acids: CATGAASSYEQYF. The chain couples TRBV10-3 to TRBJ2-7; D may be TRBD1 (6 bases). The length of the CDR3 is 13 residues. V dropped 10 bases and J dropped 0 bases, with 13 bases sitting between them. CDR1 is ENHRY and CDR2 is SYGVKD in the germline V gene.

This sequence joins TRBV30 and TRBJ2-1; TRBD2 is a possible D gene (7 bases). The germline V gene encodes CDR1 GTSNPN and CDR2 SVGIG (reference sequence). V lost 0 bases, J lost 10 bases, and 22 bases lay in between. The CDR3 runs to 16 residues. CDR3 coding DNA: TGTGCCTGGAGTGTAAGGGGGAGGGGTCCTTCTCGAGAGCAGTTCTTC. It codes for CAWSVRGRGPSREQFF.

Ten or more counts support this clonotype. The chain joins TRBV15 to TRBJ2-5; D is uncertain. V lost 6 bases and J lost 2, with 13 bases in between. This CDR3 has 14 amino acids. Germline V gene sequence: CDR1 LNHNV, CDR2 YYDKDF (reference sequence). The CDR3 sequence is CATSPKVQQETQYF. CDR3 nucleotide sequence: TGTGCCACCAGTCCCAAAGTACAGCAAGAGACCCAGTACTTC.

Regarding this clonotype: This sequence may be a read error, since a much larger clone differs from it by one base. V gene TRBV7-9 combines with J gene TRBJ2-5, with D possibly TRBD2 on 6 matching bases. The CDR3 loop spans 15 amino acids. CDR1 SEHNR and CDR2 FQNEAQ come from the germline V gene (reference sequence). The CDR3 region has the DNA TGTGTCAGCAGCTTAGACCCGGGAGTGGTGGAGACCCAGTCCTTC. Its protein is CVSSLDPGVVETQSF.

There are many counts of this clonotype. The J gene is TRBJ1-4, the V gene TRBV10-3; D is possibly TRBD1 (6 bases). The germline gives CDR1 ENHRY, CDR2 SYGVKD. The CDR3 contains 16 residues. Between the trimmed V and J ends, which lost 0 bases and 5 bases, there was a span of 13 bases. This CDR3 reads CAISESINRGNEKLFF. The CDR3 DNA reads as TGTGCCATCAGTGAGTCTATTAATAGGGGGAATGAAAAACTGTTTTTT.

This clonotype was recorded at least ten times. The V call is TRBV2, the J call TRBJ2-7; D is perhaps TRBD1 (6 bases). Germline V gene lookup returns CDR1 SNHLY and CDR2 FYNNEI. CDR3 length: 13 residues. Trimming pared 3 bases from V and 3 bases from J, leaving 9 bases between. The CDR3, as DNA: TGTGCCAGCAGTGATGGACAGAACTACGAGCAGTACTTC. It is translated as CASSDGQNYEQYF.

This clonotype was seen many times. V usage is TRBV15 and J usage is TRBJ2-2, with D perhaps matching TRBD2 (6 bases). Deletions cut 1 base from V and 2 bases from J, with 14 bases between. CDR3 length equals 17 residues. Germline lookup yields CDR1 LNHNV and CDR2 YYDKDF (reference sequence). As DNA, the CDR3 is TGTGCCACCAGCAGAGTAAGGGGACTTAGCAACACCGGGGAGCTGTTTTTT. As protein: CATSRVRGLSNTGELFF.

This clonotype was observed at least ten times. The chain uses TRBV10-2 and TRBJ2-7; 8 bases agree with TRBD1. V dropped 8 bases and J dropped 3; count of bases not matched to a gene: 3. Looked up from germline, CDR1 is WSHSY and CDR2 is SAAADI. CDR3 length: 12 amino acids. As DNA, the CDR3 is TGCGCCAGCCGGGACAGGCACTACGAGCAGTACTTC. Amino acids: CASRDRHYEQYF.

This clonotype was picked up many times. V is TRBV5-6 and J is TRBJ2-3; D is possibly TRBD2 (5 bases). Germline V gene data show CDR1 as SGHDT and CDR2 as YYEEEE. Trimming took 7 bases from V and 2 from J, leaving 20 bases between them. The CDR3 contains 16 residues. The CDR3 protein is CASQEDLALPTDTQYF. CDR3 sequence (DNA): TGTGCCAGCCAGGAAGACCTAGCCCTTCCCACAGATACGCAGTATTTT.

This clonotype was counted at least ten times. The chain recombines TRBV9 with TRBJ1-2, with no clear D. The CDR3 covers 13 residues. Between the trimmed V and J ends, which lost 3 bases and 8 bases, there was a span of 14 bases. The germline gives CDR1 SGDLS, CDR2 YYNGEE. In DNA, the CDR3 is TGTGCCAGCAGCGCCCGGACCGTCTCCGGCTACACCTTC. It translates to CASSARTVSGYTF.

This clonotype has a count of ten or more. The rearrangement uses TRBV7-8 and TRBJ2-7; D is unclear. Trimming pared 0 bases from V and 2 bases from J, leaving 11 bases between. The CDR3 loop spans 15 amino acids. Germline values: CDR1 SGHVS, CDR2 FQNEAQ. CDR3 nucleotides: TGTGCCAGCAGCTTAGCCAGCGACCCCGCCTACGAGCAGTACTTC. As protein: CASSLASDPAYEQYF.

This sequence joins TRBV4-3 and TRBJ1-1, with D perhaps matching TRBD1 (5 bases). V shed 6 bases and J shed 1 base, with 9 bases lying between them. Germline CDR1 is LGHNA and CDR2 is YSLEER. This CDR3 region has 13 residues. CDR3 protein: CASRGRGNTEAFF. The CDR3 DNA sequence: TGCGCCAGCAGAGGGAGGGGGAACACTGAAGCTTTCTTT.

This clonotype showed up many times. The V and J genes are TRBV10-3 and TRBJ2-3; 7 nucleotides align to TRBD2. V shed 4 bases, J shed 0 bases, and the junction held 10 bases outside the gene matches. The CDR3 totals 17 residues. Germline CDR1 reads ENHRY; CDR2 reads SYGVKD. The CDR3 is CAISGGFARGSTDTQYF. For the CDR3, the DNA is TGTGCCATCAGTGGGGGGTTTGCGCGGGGGAGCACAGATACGCAGTATTTT.

V is TRBV20-1 and J is TRBJ2-3; 8 bases fit TRBD2. The CDR3 length is 13 residues. CDR1 and CDR2 from the germline V gene are DFQATT and SNEGSKA (reference sequence). Trimming removed 5 bases from V and 1 base from J; junction bases left unmatched: 2. CDR3 bases: TGCAGTGCTGAACTAGCGGGCACAGATACGCAGTATTTT. It encodes CSAELAGTDTQYF.

There are many counts of this clonotype. The V and J genes are TRBV5-4 and TRBJ2-1, with TRBD1 matching 10 bases. J gave up 8 bases and V 0 bases, and 5 bases lay outside the gene matches. From germline, CDR1 is SGHNT and CDR2 YYREEE (reference sequence). This CDR3 is 15 amino acids long. The CDR3 region is CASSLAGQGEYEQFF. CDR3 bases: TGTGCCAGCAGCTTGGCCGGACAGGGGGAGTATGAGCAGTTCTTC.

Concerning this clonotype itself: A read error may be the cause here, since a much bigger clone is one base away. The chain carries TRBV20-1 and TRBJ1-2; D unresolved. The CDR3 length is 11 residues. CDR1 and CDR2 from the germline V gene are DFQATT and SNEGSKA (reference sequence). The V end lost 6 bases, the J end lost 0 bases, and 5 bases lay between the germline ends. CDR3: CSASANYGYTF. The CDR3 DNA sequence: TGCAGTGCAAGTGCTAACTATGGCTACACCTTC.